A single sample gave rise to the 31 T cell receptor beta chains below, sequenced in a study of beta chain features in type 1 diabetes. Expressed TCRB transcripts got sequenced, as all isolated RNA was reverse transcribed. The data were produced by immunoSEQ multiplex PCR, yet TCRdb's version contains in-frame clones alone and is incomplete. The table records about 350,000 clones, roughly a fifth of them present only once. The sequencing input was naive CD4+ T cells from blood. These receptors were collected from a woman younger than 30 in good health.

This clone has just a few counts. This chain connects TRBV7-3 to TRBJ1-2, with D unresolved. V lost 6 bases and J lost 7, with 15 bases in between. Germline V gene sequence: CDR1 SGHTA, CDR2 FQGTGA. The CDR3 spans 13 residues. Here the CDR3 DNA reads TGTGCCAGCAGTTTTTCCGGGCGGGGTGGCTACACCTTC. Translated, it gives CASSFSGRGGYTF.

The rearrangement joins TRBV2 to TRBJ2-7; perhaps TRBD2 as D (6 bases). The germline CDR1 and CDR2 sequences are SNHLY and FYNNEI. There are 12 residues in the CDR3. Trimming shortened V by 6 bases and J by 3 bases, and 9 bases separated the two germline ends. The CDR3 loop reads CASRVAVYEQYF. The CDR3 bases are TGTGCCAGCAGGGTAGCGGTCTACGAGCAGTACTTC.

This chain joins TRBV29-1 and TRBJ2-3, with 7 positions matching TRBD2. The CDR3 is 15 residues long. Germline loops: CDR1 SQVTM, CDR2 ANQGSEA. Germline trimming cut 3 bases from V and 2 bases from J; bases unmatched to any gene: 8. The CDR3 bases are TGCAGCGTTGAGGGTCTAGCGGCAGTCACAGATACGCAGTATTTT. Protein: CSVEGLAAVTDTQYF.

This clone turned up a few times. This chain connects TRBV7-9 to TRBJ2-2; TRBD1 matches 7 bases. The CDR3 covers 13 residues. Germline loops: CDR1 SEHNR, CDR2 FQNEAQ (reference sequence). J was trimmed by 6 bases and V by 3 bases; bases with no gene match: 1. The CDR3 DNA sequence: TGTGCCAGCAGCTTGACAGGGCCCGGGGAGCTGTTTTTT. Translated: CASSLTGPGELFF.

There are a few counts of this clone. The chain recombines TRBV7-9 with TRBJ2-5; 14 nucleotides line up with TRBD2. The CDR3 is made up of 15 amino acids. The germline CDR1 and CDR2 sequences are SEHNR and FQNEAQ (reference sequence). With V trimmed by 10 bases and J by 4 bases, 8 bases remained unmatched. The CDR3 is CATRLAGGVGETQYF. As DNA, the CDR3 is TGTGCCACCCGACTAGCGGGAGGGGTAGGAGAGACCCAGTACTTC.

The chain carries TRBV11-3 and TRBJ2-5, with no clear D. Germline V CDR1 and CDR2: SGHNT, YENEEA. Trimming shortened V by 2 bases and J by 4 bases, and 8 bases separated the two germline ends. The CDR3 consists of 13 residues. This CDR3 reads CASSLSPGETQYF. CDR3 coding DNA: TGTGCCAGCAGCTTAAGCCCCGGAGAGACCCAGTACTTC.

This clone turned up a few times. This sequence joins TRBV15 and TRBJ2-7, with D possibly matching TRBD1 (5 bases). This CDR3 is built from 16 residues. The V gene lost 2 bases and the J gene lost 6 bases, with 20 bases spanning the gap. Germline lookup yields CDR1 LNHNV and CDR2 YYDKDF (reference sequence). CDR3 in DNA: TGTGCCACCAGCAGATCATCAGGGCAGGGTGCGAGCGAGCAGTACTTC. Protein product: CATSRSSGQGASEQYF.

The rearrangement links TRBV20-1 to TRBJ1-2; D is unresolved. V was clipped by 2 bases and J by 7 bases, with 8 bases between them. Germline CDR1 is DFQATT and CDR2 is SNEGSKA (reference sequence). The CDR3 is 11 residues long. Here the CDR3 DNA reads TGCAGTGCTAGATTTTATAGTGGCTACACCTTC. Protein sequence: CSARFYSGYTF.

This chain uses TRBV19 with TRBJ1-6, with 8 bases aligning to TRBD1. CDR3 length: 16 residues. Trimming cost V 6 bases and J 5 bases; bases outside gene matches: 9. Germline CDR1 LNHDA, CDR2 SQIVND (reference sequence). This CDR3 is CASRTIGQGNNSPLHF. As DNA, the CDR3 is TGTGCCAGTAGGACGATCGGACAGGGAAATAATTCACCCCTCCACTTT. The full variable domain, with the rest looked up from reference TRBV19 and TRBJ1-6, is DGGITQSPKYLFRKEGQNVTLSCEQNLNHDAMYWYRQDPGQGLRLIYYSQIVNDFQKGDIAEGYSVSREKKESFPLTVTSAQKNPTAFYLCASRTIGQGNNSPLHFGNGTRLTVT.

V is TRBV5-1 and J is TRBJ2-7; TRBD2 matches at 15 bases. This CDR3 contains 16 residues. From germline, CDR1 is SGHRS and CDR2 YFSETQ. Trimming took 7 bases from V and 2 from J; bases not matched to a gene: 7. CDR3 bases: TGCGCCAGCCCCGGGACTAGCGGGAGGAAACCCTACGAGCAGTACTTC. Its protein product is CASPGTSGRKPYEQYF.

The rearrangement links TRBV18 to TRBJ1-2, with unresolved D. V lost 3 bases and J 7 bases, leaving 9 bases between the germline ends. The CDR3 spans 12 residues. Germline lookup yields CDR1 KGHSH and CDR2 LQKENI. The CDR3 DNA reads TGTGCCAGCTCACCTGCGGACTCTGGCTACACCTTC. Amino acid sequence: CASSPADSGYTF. Full variable domain (outside the CDR3, taken from reference TRBV18 and TRBJ1-2): NAGVMQNPRHLVRRRGQEARLRCSPMKGHSHVYWYRQLPEEGLKFMVYLQKENIIDESGMPKERFSAEFPKEGPSILRIQQVVRGDSAAYFCASSPADSGYTFGSGTRLTVV.

This clone has only a few counts. The rearrangement links TRBV4-1 to TRBJ2-1; the match to TRBD1 covers 9 bases. Per germline, CDR1 MGHRA and CDR2 YSYEKL. The CDR3 has 15 residues. Trimming removed 3 bases from V and 10 bases from J; junction bases left unmatched: 10. This CDR3 is CASSQAGTGGREQFF. The DNA of the CDR3 is TGCGCCAGCAGCCAGGCTGGCACAGGGGGCCGGGAGCAGTTCTTC.

The chain has TRBV7-3 and TRBJ2-7, with 8 bases that match TRBD2. J gave up 5 bases and V 5 bases, and 11 bases lay outside the gene matches. CDR1 and CDR2 (germline): SGHTA, FQGTGA. The CDR3 sequence is 15 residues long. As DNA, the CDR3 is TGTGCCAGCAGCCCAGCCTGGCGGGGGGAAAACGAGCAGTACTTC. It yields the protein CASSPAWRGENEQYF. Looking up the rest from reference TRBV7-3 and TRBJ2-7 gives the full variable domain: GAGVSQTPSNKVTEKGKYVELRCDPISGHTALYWYRQSLGQGPEFLIYFQGTGAADDSGLPNDRFFAVRPEGSVSTLKIQRTERGDSAVYLCASSPAWRGENEQYFGPGTRLTVT.

This clone was observed a handful of times. Here the CDR3 DNA reads TGTGCCAGCAGCTTAGTAGGGGGGGCTGGCACAGATACGCAGTATTTT. It codes for CASSLVGGAGTDTQYF. The V and J genes are TRBV7-2 and TRBJ2-3; possibly TRBD2 for D (7 bases). This CDR3 has 16 residues. Trimming cost V 1 base and J 1 base, with 12 bases left between them. The germline V gene has CDR1 SGHTA and CDR2 FQGNSA.

This clone was seen only a few times. The chain joins TRBV2 to TRBJ2-5; 9 positions match TRBD1. CDR1 SNHLY and CDR2 FYNNEI come from the germline V gene. Unmatched junction bases numbered 5, after V lost 2 bases and J lost 4 bases. The CDR3 is 15 residues long. The CDR3: CASSEHRDRVETQYF. CDR3 DNA sequence: TGTGCCAGCAGTGAACACCGGGACAGGGTAGAGACCCAGTACTTC.

The chain carries TRBV6-5 and TRBJ1-1; no definite D call. The germline CDR1 and CDR2 sequences are MNHEY and SVGAGI. Trimming pared 6 bases from V and 1 base from J, leaving 9 bases between. The CDR3 extends over 13 amino acids. CDR3 region: CASRRVRNTEAFF. CDR3 coding DNA: TGTGCCAGCAGGAGGGTGCGGAACACTGAAGCTTTCTTT.

This chain uses TRBV10-3 with TRBJ2-5; TRBD1 agrees at 8 bases. The CDR3 length is 15 residues. V shed 6 bases, J shed 0 bases, and the junction held 6 bases outside the gene matches. CDR1 ENHRY and CDR2 SYGVKD come from the germline V gene. The chain's CDR3 is CAISVGTGHQETQYF. The CDR3 bases are TGTGCCATCAGCGTTGGGACAGGACACCAAGAGACCCAGTACTTC.

This clone has only a few counts. The V and J genes are TRBV5-1 and TRBJ1-6; no firm D call. V was shortened by 2 bases and J by 0 bases, with 6 bases between the two germline ends. This CDR3 is built from 15 residues. Germline V gene data show CDR1 as SGHRS and CDR2 as YFSETQ. The CDR3 DNA follows: TGCGCCAGCAGCTTCACTAGCTCCTATAATTCACCCCTCCACTTT. Amino acids: CASSFTSSYNSPLHF.

This clone appeared a few times. This chain connects TRBV10-3 to TRBJ2-7, with 8 bases aligning to TRBD1. The V segment lost 10 bases and the J segment 3 bases; nucleotides outside the gene matches: 8. The CDR3 is made up of 13 amino acids. Per germline, CDR1 ENHRY and CDR2 SYGVKD. CDR3 DNA sequence: TGTGCCACCCTAGTGGGACAGGACTACGAGCAGTACTTC. It encodes CATLVGQDYEQYF.

In this sample, this clone turned up a few times. This rearrangement joins TRBV19 to TRBJ1-1, with 12 bases identical to TRBD1. There are 13 residues in the CDR3. J lost 11 bases, V lost 9 bases, and 10 bases had no gene match. Germline-derived CDR1 and CDR2 are LNHDA and SQIVND (reference sequence). CDR3 coding DNA: TGTGCCAGCGCTGGGACAGGGGGCTCTACGGCTTTCTTT. It yields the protein CASAGTGGSTAFF.

The chain uses TRBV30 and TRBJ1-4, with unresolved D. V was trimmed by 1 base and J by 5 bases, leaving 8 bases between them. Germline lookup yields CDR1 GTSNPN and CDR2 SVGIG (reference sequence). The CDR3 is 13 residues long. DNA for the CDR3: TGTGCCTGGAGTGGCAGTCCGAATGAAAAACTGTTTTTT. Its translation is CAWSGSPNEKLFF.

The chain uses TRBV2 and TRBJ1-2, with D possibly being TRBD1 (5 bases). Trimming shortened V by 4 bases and J by 5 bases, and 11 bases separated the two germline ends. The CDR3 is 13 amino acids. The germline V gene has CDR1 SNHLY and CDR2 FYNNEI. CDR3 sequence reads: CASSVESGYGYTF. CDR3 in DNA: TGTGCCAGCAGTGTCGAGTCAGGGTATGGCTACACCTTC.

About this clone itself: This sample includes further DNA sequences coding for the same CDR3. The gene calls are TRBV5-1 and TRBJ2-1; 9 bases are shared with TRBD2. V shed 0 bases, J shed 3 bases, and the junction held 1 base outside the gene matches. The CDR3 extends over 15 amino acids. CDR1 SGHRS and CDR2 YFSETQ come from the germline V gene. CDR3 DNA: TGCGCCAGCAGCTTGGCACTAGCGGGCTACAATGAGCAGTTCTTC. Translated, it gives CASSLALAGYNEQFF.

CDR3: CASSSGSLGTQYF. In nucleotides, the CDR3 is TGCGCCAGCAGCTCCGGGTCTCTAGGGACCCAGTACTTC. V gene TRBV5-1 combines with J gene TRBJ2-5, with unresolved D. Germline V CDR1 and CDR2: SGHRS, YFSETQ. The germline V and J ends were trimmed by 3 bases and 7 bases, with 13 bases remaining between them. CDR3 length: 13 residues.

This clone was recorded a few times. This chain links TRBV7-8 with TRBJ2-3, with 8 bases fitting TRBD2. The CDR3 spans 15 residues. CDR1 is SGHVS and CDR2 is FQNEAQ in the germline V gene. V trimming: 5 bases; J trimming: 5 bases; junction bases outside the gene matches: 9. The CDR3 bases are TGTGCCAGCAGCCCCCTAGGGCGGGAGGTAGATACGCAGTATTTT. Its protein is CASSPLGREVDTQYF.

The rearrangement links TRBV5-1 to TRBJ2-5; 7 positions agree with TRBD2. Unmatched junction bases numbered 7, after V lost 3 bases and J lost 2 bases. Looked up from germline, CDR1 is SGHRS and CDR2 is YFSETQ. The CDR3 spans 15 residues. The CDR3 nucleotides are TGCGCCAGCAGCTCGGAGGGGAGGGTACAAGAGACCCAGTACTTC. This encodes CASSSEGRVQETQYF.

The V and J genes are TRBV4-2 and TRBJ2-7; TRBD2 might be the D (5 bases). The V and J ends lost 0 bases and 4 bases respectively, with 10 bases between them. CDR1 is LGHNA and CDR2 is YNFKEQ in the germline V gene. This CDR3 spans 14 amino acids. The CDR3 protein is CASSQERARYEQYF. The CDR3 DNA reads as TGTGCCAGCAGCCAAGAGAGGGCTAGGTACGAGCAGTACTTC.

Written as DNA, the CDR3 is TGTGCCAGCACCCTGGGCCGTACCGAAAAACTGTTTTTT. Its translation: CASTLGRTEKLFF. This chain uses TRBV7-8 with TRBJ1-4; D call uncertain. CDR1 is SGHVS and CDR2 is FQNEAQ in the germline V gene. Trimming cost V 7 bases and J 8 bases, with 14 bases left between them. The CDR3 runs 13 residues.

Only a few counts were recorded for this clone. The chain joins TRBV5-1 to TRBJ1-5; D not certain. Germline V gene data show CDR1 as SGHRS and CDR2 as YFSETQ. V was cut by 5 bases and J by 3 bases, with 18 bases left in between. The CDR3 length is 16 residues. This chain's CDR3 is CASRREPGGHNQPQHF. DNA for the CDR3: TGCGCCAGCAGAAGGGAGCCCGGAGGTCACAATCAGCCCCAGCATTTT.

This rearrangement joins TRBV2 to TRBJ2-1, with TRBD2 identical over 14 bases. V was pared by 6 bases and J by 8 bases, with 6 bases of the junction left unmatched. The CDR3 runs to 15 residues. CDR1 and CDR2 (germline): SNHLY, FYNNEI. DNA of the CDR3: TGTGCCAGCAGAGAGACTAGCGGGAGGGCCGATGAGCAGTTCTTC. Its translation is CASRETSGRADEQFF.

This clone was seen a few times. The rearrangement uses TRBV29-1 and TRBJ1-2; perhaps TRBD1 as D (5 bases). Germline assignment: CDR1 SQVTM and CDR2 ANQGSEA. The CDR3 sequence is 14 residues long. Deletions cut 4 bases from V and 7 bases from J, with 19 bases between. DNA for the CDR3: TGCAGCGTTGGACAGCGTCGGGACTATGGTGGCTACACCTTC. Its translation is CSVGQRRDYGGYTF.